This T cell receptor (beta chain) was captured by sequencing in a study of blood T cell repertoires in COVID-19 (dated by TCRdb to about 2020). Broadly, across the study: Samples from collaborators originated in the United States, Italy and Spain and spanned both the acute and convalescent phases of COVID-19. The repertoires were released in a freely available public database intended as a resource for research on the immune response to SARS-CoV-2. The material from the prospective study consisted of cDNA or gDNA derived from T cells, B-cell-depleted T cells, or PBMCs. Subjects who had been exposed to COVID-19, were actively infected with it, or had recovered from it provided the deeply sampled blood TCRbeta repertoires that made up the dataset. Samples were obtained from the ongoing ImmuneRACE study (first 160 participants) and from over 1,000 subjects provided by 6 global collaborators. A de-identified subject ID, COVID-19 status, age in years and sex were almost always included in the sample metadata. Where available, HLA class I and class II types were taken from metadata supplied by the sample provider and were not determined by assay-based typing. Study-wide conclusions, independent of this receptor: Clinical and demographic metadata were provided uncurated, with the amount varying by source and participant.

Inclusive of the bounding cysteine and phenylalanine, the CDR3 is 16 residues long. CDR3 DNA is the only sequence kept; it has 48 bases, read in frame from the first base. V is reduced by 4 bases and J by 5 bases, leaving a spacing of 21 bases between them. CDR1 and CDR2 are read off the germline V gene as MNHEY and SVGEGT. The collaborating institutions used their own protocols to collect whole blood in K2EDTA tubes. Collaborator samples were shipped for TCRbeta analysis as frozen whole blood, isolated PBMCs, or DNA extracted from either sample type. TCRbeta CDR3 regions were amplified from genomic DNA using the immunoSEQ Assay, a bias-controlled multiplex PCR. For the original study's pipeline: Nucleated cell counts per sample were estimated from amplification of reference gene primers within the assay. To quantify the absolute abundance of each unique TCRbeta CDR3 rearrangement, sequence reads were collapsed and filtered. For each sample, productive Simpson clonality was calculated by taking the square root of Simpson's diversity index across productive rearrangements. Not all clones reach the TCRdb copy of this immuneACCESS table, which keeps in-frame sequences only. Checked studies attribute under half of the gap to unresolved V genes and leave the rest unexplained. V and J calls and clone size are as listed in that table; D and trimming were resolved from the DNA. For this sample there are tens of thousands of clones; about 91% appear just once. The ten top clones hold roughly 6.3% of the sample.

About this clone itself: No cognate antigen has been identified for it. No qualities accompany the bases; no much larger clone lies one base away.

Recombination joined TRBV6-2 or TRBV6-3 with TRBJ2-7; the D element might be TRBD1 or TRBD2, as each aligns at 9 bases. Sequencing used peripheral blood. The sequence was collected from a human donor in a cohort sampled during active COVID-19. The CDR3 region: CASSWDRVAGANEQYF. Read as DNA, the sequence is TGTGCCAGCAGTTGGGACAGGGTAGCGGGAGCAAACGAGCAGTACTTC.